Here is one TCR beta chain with its context. Its antigen is unknown. These data belong to a study of cytomegalovirus exposure and HLA in healthy donors. For the study at large: Within the Caucasian-associated ancestry cluster were roughly 81% of the roughly 430 genotyped donors.

PCR involved 60 Vbeta and 13 Jbeta primers. Assay used: immunoSEQ multiplex PCR; TCRdb lists only in-frame clones, some missing. The sample includes 150,000 to 200,000 clones, 55% to 80% of them seen just once. Study-wide points: Data from an earlier analysis indicated that most TCR beta V segments were productive either about 87% or about 30% of the time. Several of the most significant clusters appeared, in a later analysis, to be linked to common viral pathogens.

The study sampled nominally healthy donors, though unrecorded immune exposures were likely. V lost 4 bases and J lost 0, with 10 bases in between. CDR1 and CDR2 (germline): MNHEY, SMNVEV (reference sequence). The CDR3 is made up of 15 amino acids. The chain combines TRBV27 with TRBJ2-1; no definite D call. This clonotype was sampled from a woman between 18 and 29 years old in good health and CMV-seropositive. The sample comprised PBMCs. DNA of the CDR3: TGTGCCAGCAGTTACTCCCCCGACTCCTACAATGAGCAGTTCTTC. Encoded protein: CASSYSPDSYNEQFF.